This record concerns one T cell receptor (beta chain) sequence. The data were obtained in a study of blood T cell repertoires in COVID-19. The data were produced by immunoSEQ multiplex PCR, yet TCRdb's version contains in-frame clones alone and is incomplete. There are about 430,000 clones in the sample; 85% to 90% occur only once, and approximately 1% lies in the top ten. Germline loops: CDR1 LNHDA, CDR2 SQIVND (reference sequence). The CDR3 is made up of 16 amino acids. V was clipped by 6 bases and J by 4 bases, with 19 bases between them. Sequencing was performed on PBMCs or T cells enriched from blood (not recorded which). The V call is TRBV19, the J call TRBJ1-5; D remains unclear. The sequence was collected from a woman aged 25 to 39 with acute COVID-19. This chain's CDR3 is CASSRWNLASNQPQHF. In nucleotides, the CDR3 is TGTGCCAGTAGCAGGTGGAATTTGGCGAGTAATCAGCCCCAGCATTTT.